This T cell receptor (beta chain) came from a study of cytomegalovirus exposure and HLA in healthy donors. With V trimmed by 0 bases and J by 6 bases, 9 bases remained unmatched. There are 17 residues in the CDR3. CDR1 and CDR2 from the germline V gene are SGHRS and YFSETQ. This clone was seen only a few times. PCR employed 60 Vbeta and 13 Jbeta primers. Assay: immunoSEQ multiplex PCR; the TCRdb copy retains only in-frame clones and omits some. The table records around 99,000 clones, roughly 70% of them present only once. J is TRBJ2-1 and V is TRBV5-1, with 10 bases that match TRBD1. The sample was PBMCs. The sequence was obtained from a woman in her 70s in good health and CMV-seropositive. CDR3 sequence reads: CASSLAPRDRGFNEQFF. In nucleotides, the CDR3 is TGCGCCAGCAGCTTGGCACCCCGGGACAGGGGTTTCAATGAGCAGTTCTTC.